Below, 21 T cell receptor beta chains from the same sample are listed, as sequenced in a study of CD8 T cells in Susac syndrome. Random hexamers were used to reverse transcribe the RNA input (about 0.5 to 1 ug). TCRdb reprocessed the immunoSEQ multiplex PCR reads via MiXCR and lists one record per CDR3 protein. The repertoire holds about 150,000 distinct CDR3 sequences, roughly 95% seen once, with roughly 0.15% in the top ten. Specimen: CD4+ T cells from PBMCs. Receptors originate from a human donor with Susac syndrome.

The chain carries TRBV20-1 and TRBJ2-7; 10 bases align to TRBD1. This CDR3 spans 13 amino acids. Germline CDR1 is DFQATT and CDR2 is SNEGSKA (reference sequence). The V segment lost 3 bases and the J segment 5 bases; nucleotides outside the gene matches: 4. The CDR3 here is CSARGTGAHEQYF. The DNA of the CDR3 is TGCAGTGCTAGGGGGACAGGGGCCCACGAGCAGTACTTC.

Written as DNA, the CDR3 is TGCAGCGTTGAGGAGTTGGCAGATACGCAGTATTTT. Translation gives CSVEELADTQYF. The chain has TRBV29-1 and TRBJ2-3; D gene unclear. The length of the CDR3 is 12 residues. V was shortened by 3 bases and J by 4 bases, with 8 bases between the two germline ends. Germline assignment: CDR1 SQVTM and CDR2 ANQGSEA.

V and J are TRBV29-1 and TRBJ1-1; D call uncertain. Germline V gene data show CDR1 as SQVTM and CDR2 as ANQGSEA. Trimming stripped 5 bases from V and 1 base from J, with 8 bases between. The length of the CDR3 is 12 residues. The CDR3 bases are TGCAGCGTTTGGTGGCGGAACACTGAAGCTTTCTTT. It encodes CSVWWRNTEAFF.

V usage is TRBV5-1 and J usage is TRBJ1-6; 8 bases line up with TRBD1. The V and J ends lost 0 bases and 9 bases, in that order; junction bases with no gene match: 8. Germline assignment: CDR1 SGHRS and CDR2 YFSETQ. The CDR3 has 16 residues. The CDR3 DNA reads TGCGCCAGCAGCTTGGACCCGCAGGGGGCATCTTCACCCCTCCACTTT. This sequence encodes CASSLDPQGASSPLHF.

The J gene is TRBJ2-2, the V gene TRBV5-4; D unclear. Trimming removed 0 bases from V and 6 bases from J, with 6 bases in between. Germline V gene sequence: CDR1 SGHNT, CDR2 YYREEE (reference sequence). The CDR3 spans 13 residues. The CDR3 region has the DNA TGTGCCAGCAGCTTGGTAGGGTCCGGGGAGCTGTTTTTT. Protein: CASSLVGSGELFF.

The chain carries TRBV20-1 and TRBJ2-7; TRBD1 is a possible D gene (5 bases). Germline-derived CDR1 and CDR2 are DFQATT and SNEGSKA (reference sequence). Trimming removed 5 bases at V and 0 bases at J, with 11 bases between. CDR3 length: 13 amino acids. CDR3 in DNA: TGCAGTGCTCTACAGGCCAGCTCCTACGAGCAGTACTTC. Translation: CSALQASSYEQYF.

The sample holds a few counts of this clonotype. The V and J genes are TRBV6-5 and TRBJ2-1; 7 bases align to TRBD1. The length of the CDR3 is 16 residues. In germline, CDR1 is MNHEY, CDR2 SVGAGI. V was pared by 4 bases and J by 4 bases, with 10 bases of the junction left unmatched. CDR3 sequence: CASSLRPGTDYNEQFF. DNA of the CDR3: TGTGCCAGCAGTTTACGACCCGGGACAGATTACAATGAGCAGTTCTTC.

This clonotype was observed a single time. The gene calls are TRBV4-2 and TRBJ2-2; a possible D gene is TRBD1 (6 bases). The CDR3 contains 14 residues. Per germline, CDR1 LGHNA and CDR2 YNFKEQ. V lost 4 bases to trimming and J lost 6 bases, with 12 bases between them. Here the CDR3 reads CASSPRQVAGELFF. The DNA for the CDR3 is TGTGCCAGCAGCCCCCGACAGGTTGCCGGGGAGCTGTTTTTT.

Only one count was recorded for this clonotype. The CDR3 loop reads CASGAGAHNEQFF. CDR3 in DNA: TGTGCCAGCGGTGCGGGGGCCCACAATGAGCAGTTCTTC. The chain has TRBV9 and TRBJ2-1; perhaps TRBD2 as D (7 bases). The CDR3 consists of 13 residues. Germline CDR1 and CDR2: SGDLS and YYNGEE. The germline V and J ends were trimmed by 7 bases and 5 bases, with 13 bases remaining between them.

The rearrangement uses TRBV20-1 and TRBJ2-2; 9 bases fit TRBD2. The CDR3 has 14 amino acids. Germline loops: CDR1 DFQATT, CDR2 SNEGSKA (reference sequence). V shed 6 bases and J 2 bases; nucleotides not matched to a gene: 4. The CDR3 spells CSAISGGNTGELFF. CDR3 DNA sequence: TGCAGTGCCATTAGCGGGGGTAACACCGGGGAGCTGTTTTTT.

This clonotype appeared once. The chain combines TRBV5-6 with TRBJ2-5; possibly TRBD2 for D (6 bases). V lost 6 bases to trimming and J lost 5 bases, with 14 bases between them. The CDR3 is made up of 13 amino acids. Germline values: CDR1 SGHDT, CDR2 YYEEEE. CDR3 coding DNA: TGTGCCAGCATTAGGCGGGGTTGGGAGACCCAGTACTTC. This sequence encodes CASIRRGWETQYF.

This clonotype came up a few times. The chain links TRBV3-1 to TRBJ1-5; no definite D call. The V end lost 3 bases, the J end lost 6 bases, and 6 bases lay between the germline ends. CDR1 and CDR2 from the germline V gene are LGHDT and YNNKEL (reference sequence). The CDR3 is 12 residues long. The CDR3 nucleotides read TGTGCCAGCAGCCAGGAGGGTCAGCCCCAGCATTTT. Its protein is CASSQEGQPQHF. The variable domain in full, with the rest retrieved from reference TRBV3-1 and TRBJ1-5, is DTAVSQTPKYLVTQMGNDKSIKCEQNLGHDTMYWYKQDSKKFLKIMFSYNNKELIINETVPNRFSPKSPDKAHLNLHINSLELGDSAVYFCASSQEGQPQHFGDGTRLSIL.

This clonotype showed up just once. The DNA for the CDR3 is TGCGCCAGCAGTCAATCACGCTTCGAGCAGTACTTC. Encoded protein: CASSQSRFEQYF. The chain is built from TRBV23-1 and TRBJ2-7; D gene uncertain. TRBV23-1 is recorded as an ORF, its role being uncertain. The CDR3 covers 12 residues. Between the trimmed V and J ends, which lost 0 bases and 6 bases, there was a span of 6 bases.

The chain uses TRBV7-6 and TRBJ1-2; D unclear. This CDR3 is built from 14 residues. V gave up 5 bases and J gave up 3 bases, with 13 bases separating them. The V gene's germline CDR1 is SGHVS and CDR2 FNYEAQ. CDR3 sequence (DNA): TGTGCCAGCAGCCCAAGGACCTCACACTATGGCTACACCTTC. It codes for CASSPRTSHYGYTF.

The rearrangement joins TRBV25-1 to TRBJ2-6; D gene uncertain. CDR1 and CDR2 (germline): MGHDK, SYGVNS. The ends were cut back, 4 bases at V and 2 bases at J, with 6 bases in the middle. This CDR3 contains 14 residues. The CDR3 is CASSVSTGANVLTF. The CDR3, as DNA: TGTGCCAGCAGTGTTTCCACTGGGGCCAACGTCCTGACTTTC.

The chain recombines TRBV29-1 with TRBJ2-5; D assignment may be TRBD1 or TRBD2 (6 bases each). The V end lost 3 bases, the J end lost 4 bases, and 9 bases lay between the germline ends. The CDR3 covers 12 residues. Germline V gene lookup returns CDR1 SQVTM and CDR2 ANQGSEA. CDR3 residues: CSVEGGGETQYF. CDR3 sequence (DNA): TGCAGCGTTGAGGGGGGCGGAGAGACCCAGTACTTC.

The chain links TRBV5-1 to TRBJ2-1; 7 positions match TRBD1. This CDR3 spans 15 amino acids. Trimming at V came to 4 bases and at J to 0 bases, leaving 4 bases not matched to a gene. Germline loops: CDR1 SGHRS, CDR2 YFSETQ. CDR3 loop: CASSARDSSYNEQFF. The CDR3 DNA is TGCGCCAGCAGCGCCCGGGACAGCTCCTACAATGAGCAGTTCTTC.

The CDR3 here is CATSRGGIGLEQFF. CDR3 nucleotides: TGTGCCACCAGCAGAGGGGGTATAGGACTTGAGCAGTTCTTC. The chain is built from TRBV15 and TRBJ2-1, with D maybe TRBD2 (5 bases). Trimming removed 1 base at V and 9 bases at J, with 13 bases between. The CDR3 contains 14 residues. CDR1 is LNHNV and CDR2 is YYDKDF in the germline V gene (reference sequence).

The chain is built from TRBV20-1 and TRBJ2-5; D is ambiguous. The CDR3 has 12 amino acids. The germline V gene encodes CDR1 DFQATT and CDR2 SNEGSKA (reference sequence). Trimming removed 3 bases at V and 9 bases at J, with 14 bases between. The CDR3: CSARPVGTAQYF. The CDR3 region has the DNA TGCAGTGCTAGGCCCGTGGGAACGGCCCAGTACTTC.

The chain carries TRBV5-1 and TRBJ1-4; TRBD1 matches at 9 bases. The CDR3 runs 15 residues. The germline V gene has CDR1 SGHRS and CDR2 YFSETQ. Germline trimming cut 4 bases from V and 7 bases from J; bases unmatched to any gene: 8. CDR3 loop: CASSPDGTGIEKLFF. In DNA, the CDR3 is TGCGCCAGCAGCCCGGACGGGACAGGGATTGAAAAACTGTTTTTT.

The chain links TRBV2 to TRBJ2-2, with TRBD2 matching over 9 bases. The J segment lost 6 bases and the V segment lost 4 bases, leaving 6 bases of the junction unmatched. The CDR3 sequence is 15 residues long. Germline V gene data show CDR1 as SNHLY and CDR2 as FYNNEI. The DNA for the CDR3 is TGTGCCAGCAGTGGACAGCGGGGGGCCCCCGGGGAGCTGTTTTTT. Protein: CASSGQRGAPGELFF.